Listed below are T cell receptor beta chains from one sample, sequenced in a study of blood T cells in healthy people across ages. TCRdb re-called the 5' RACE reads with MiXCR, one entry per CDR3 protein. The sample lists roughly 1.9 million distinct CDR3 sequences; about two fifths were seen once. The specimen sequenced was blood. The source of these receptors is a human donor in good health. Both conserved end residues are part of each CDR3. Fields, in order: clone size, J gene, V gene, D gene, CDR3 DNA, CDR3 protein. The D gene is left open where the match is weak. Rows may omit the clone size; those that give it use once, few, many or a size class.

once	TRBJ1-4	TRBV27	NA	TGTGCCAGCAGCCCAAGACAGGCCCTTGGAGAAAAACTGTTTTTT	CASSPRQALGEKLFF
NA	TRBJ2-1	TRBV10-3	TRBD2	TGTGCCATCAGGGGGACTAGCGGGGAGAGCTCCTACAATGAGCAGTTCTTC	CAIRGTSGESSYNEQFF
NA	TRBJ1-2	TRBV12-3/TRBV12-4	NA	TGTGCCAGCAGTTTGTATGGGGAAGGGAACTATGGCTACACCTTC	CASSLYGEGNYGYTF
few	TRBJ2-3	TRBV4-2	TRBD2	TGTGCCAGCAGCCAAGATGGGACTAGCGGGTTTACGGATACGCAGTATTTT	CASSQDGTSGFTDTQYF
once	TRBJ2-5	TRBV12-3/TRBV12-4	NA	TGTGCCAGCAGTTTGGAAGGGAACTACAATGAGCAGTACTTC	CASSLEGNYNEQYF
NA	TRBJ1-1	TRBV11-2	NA	TGTGCCAGCAGCACAGGGACAACCTTGAACACTGAAGCTTTCTTT	CASSTGTTLNTEAFF
NA	TRBJ2-5	TRBV20-1	TRBD2	TGCAGTGCTAGAGCGGGGGGGGCCTTTCAAGAGACCCAGTACTTC	CSARAGGAFQETQYF
NA	TRBJ2-3	TRBV6-2/TRBV6-3	NA	TGTGCCAGCATAGGGTTCGGGGGCGGATTCACAGATACGCAGTATTTT	CASIGFGGGFTDTQYF
once	TRBJ1-1	TRBV28	NA	TGTGCCAGCAGTTCCCTGAACGCTGAAGCTTTCTTT	CASSSLNAEAFF
few	TRBJ2-5	TRBV7-2	TRBD2	TGTGCCAGCAGCTTAGTAGGGGCTAGCGGGGGGATAGAGACCCAGTACTTC	CASSLVGASGGIETQYF
NA	TRBJ1-2	TRBV20-1	TRBD1	TGCAGTGCGGCTCGACAGGGTACTGGCTACACCTTC	CSAARQGTGYTF
few	TRBJ2-7	TRBV3-1	NA	TGTGCCAGCAGCCAGAGAGGCGCAGGCGAGCAGTACTTC	CASSQRGAGEQYF
NA	TRBJ2-4	TRBV5-6	NA	TGTGCCAGCAGCCCTCGGCGCAGTACCCAAAACATTCAGTACTTC	CASSPRRSTQNIQYF
few	TRBJ1-2	TRBV7-2	TRBD1	TGTGCCAGCAGTCCACAGGGGGCGGAAGGCTACACCTTC	CASSPQGAEGYTF
NA	TRBJ1-2	TRBV29-1	TRBD1	TGCAGCGTCCCAGCGGGGACAGGGGGCTTCTATGGCTACACCTTC	CSVPAGTGGFYGYTF
NA	TRBJ1-5	TRBV5-1	TRBD1	TGCGCCAGCAGCCCAGGCGGGACAGGATCTAATCAGCCCCAGCATTTT	CASSPGGTGSNQPQHF
NA	TRBJ2-4	TRBV5-6	TRBD2	TGTGCCAGCAGCTTACTAGCGGGGGGCGGCAAAAACATTCAGTACTTC	CASSLLAGGGKNIQYF
NA	TRBJ2-1	TRBV20-1	TRBD2	TGCAGTGCTAGAGCCCTCGGACTAGCGGGGCCCTCCTACAATGAGCAGTTCTTC	CSARALGLAGPSYNEQFF
NA	TRBJ2-7	TRBV28	NA	TGTGCCAGCAAGTCGCAGGGGAGGTACGAGCAGTACTTC	CASKSQGRYEQYF
NA	TRBJ1-2	TRBV28	NA	TGTGCCAGCAGTTTATGGCAGGGCTACACCTTC	CASSLWQGYTF
NA	TRBJ1-2	TRBV12-3/TRBV12-4	NA	TGTGCCAGCAGTTACGGCGACAACTATGGCTACACCTTC	CASSYGDNYGYTF
few	TRBJ2-7	TRBV2	NA	TGTGCCAGCACCGGAAACGACGAGCAGTACTTC	CASTGNDEQYF
NA	TRBJ1-1	TRBV9	NA	TGTGCCAGCAGCCCCCGGATTCAAATCACTGAAGCTTTCTTT	CASSPRIQITEAFF
NA	TRBJ2-1	TRBV24-1	NA	TGTGCCACCGGGGGATCGGTGGGTAGTAATGAGCAGTTCTTC	CATGGSVGSNEQFF
NA	TRBJ2-3	TRBV29-1	TRBD1	TGCAGCGTAAGGGCAGGGGGCGGCTTCGATACGCAGTATTTT	CSVRAGGGFDTQYF
NA	TRBJ1-1	TRBV12-3/TRBV12-4	NA	TGTGCCAGCAGTTTAATAGGGCAGGGACGAATAACTGAAGCTTTCTTT	CASSLIGQGRITEAFF
NA	TRBJ2-5	TRBV20-1	NA	TGCAGCCTCTACGGGGGACGAGAGACCCAGTACTTC	CSLYGGRETQYF
NA	TRBJ2-1	TRBV29-1	NA	TGCAGCGCTGAAGAACACGGGGCGCCCTACAATGAGCAGTTCTTC	CSAEEHGAPYNEQFF
few	TRBJ1-5	TRBV6-1	NA	TGTGCCAGCAGCCCGAGGAGGAACGGATGGCATTTT	CASSPRRNGWHF
NA	TRBJ2-3	TRBV2	NA	TGTGCCAGCACCCAAGGGGCTGCTAGCACAGATACGCAGTATTTT	CASTQGAASTDTQYF
few	TRBJ1-2	TRBV5-1	NA	TGCGCCAGCAGCATGGACAGACTCTATGGCTACACCTTC	CASSMDRLYGYTF
NA	TRBJ1-2	TRBV30	NA	TGTGCCTGGTTCTCTGGAGGGGGAGACTATGGCTACACCTTC	CAWFSGGGDYGYTF
many	TRBJ1-2	TRBV10-3	NA	TGTGCCATCAGTGAGTTGCCCTCGGTAGATGGCTACACCTTC	CAISELPSVDGYTF
NA	TRBJ2-4	TRBV9	NA	TGTGCCAGCAGCGTAGGCAGGGGAAGGTACATTCAGTACTTC	CASSVGRGRYIQYF
NA	TRBJ2-4	TRBV7-6	NA	TGTGCCAGCAGCTTATCCGGTTGGGGGAACATTCAGTACTTC	CASSLSGWGNIQYF